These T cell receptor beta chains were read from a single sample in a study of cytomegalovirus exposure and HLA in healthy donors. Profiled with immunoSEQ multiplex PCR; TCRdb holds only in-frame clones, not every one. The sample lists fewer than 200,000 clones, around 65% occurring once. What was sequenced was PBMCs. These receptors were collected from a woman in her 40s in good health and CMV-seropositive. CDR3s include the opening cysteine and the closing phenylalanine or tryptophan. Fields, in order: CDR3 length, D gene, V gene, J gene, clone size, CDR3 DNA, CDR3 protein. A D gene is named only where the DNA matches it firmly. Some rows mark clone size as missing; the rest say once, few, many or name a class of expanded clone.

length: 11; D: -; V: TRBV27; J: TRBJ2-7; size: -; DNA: TGTGCCAGCAGCTCCTCCTACGAGCAGTACTTC; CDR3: CASSSSYEQYF
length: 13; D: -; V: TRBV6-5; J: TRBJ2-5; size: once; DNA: TGTGCCAGTCGAATGATTGCGTTGGAGACCCAGTACTTC; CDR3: CASRMIALETQYF
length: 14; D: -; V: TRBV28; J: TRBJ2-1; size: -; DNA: TGTGCCAGCAGCATAGTGATCCCCCGGAATGAGCAGTTCTTC; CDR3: CASSIVIPRNEQFF
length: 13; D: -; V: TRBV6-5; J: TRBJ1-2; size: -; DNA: TGTGCCAGCAGTTCCCGACCGGGAGGGGGCTACACCTTC; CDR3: CASSSRPGGGYTF
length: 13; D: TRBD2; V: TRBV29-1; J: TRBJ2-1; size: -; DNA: TGCAGCGTAGGACTAGTATACGACGGCGAGCAGTTCTTC; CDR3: CSVGLVYDGEQFF
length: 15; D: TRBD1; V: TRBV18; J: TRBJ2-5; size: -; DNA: TGTGCCAGCTCACCGGCACGACAGGGGTCGGAGACCCAGTACTTC; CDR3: CASSPARQGSETQYF
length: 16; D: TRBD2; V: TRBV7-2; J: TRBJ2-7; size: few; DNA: TGTGCCAGCAGCCTCGGACTAGCGGGGGGCTCCTACGAGCAGTACTTC; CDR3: CASSLGLAGGSYEQYF
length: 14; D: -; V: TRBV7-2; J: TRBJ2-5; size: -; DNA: TGTGCCAGCAAAAAAGCGGGTACTCAAGAGACCCAGTACTTC; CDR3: CASKKAGTQETQYF
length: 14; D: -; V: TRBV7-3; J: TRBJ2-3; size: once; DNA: TGTGCCAGCAGCTTAACAGGGACTCCAGATACGCAGTATTTT; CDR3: CASSLTGTPDTQYF
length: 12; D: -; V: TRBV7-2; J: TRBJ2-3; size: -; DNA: TGTGCCAGCAGCTTCTACAGAGATACGCAGTATTTT; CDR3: CASSFYRDTQYF
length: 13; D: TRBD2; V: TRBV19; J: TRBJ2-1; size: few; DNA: TGTGCCAGTAGTATGGGCGGGAGGTATGAGCAGTTCTTC; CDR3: CASSMGGRYEQFF
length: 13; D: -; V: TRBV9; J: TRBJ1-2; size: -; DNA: TGTGCCAGCAGCGTAGGCTTTAACTATGGCTACCCCTTC; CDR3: CASSVGFNYGYPF
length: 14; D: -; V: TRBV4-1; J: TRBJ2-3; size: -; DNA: TGCGCCAGCAGACCACAGGGCGCTACAGATACGCAGTATTTT; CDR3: CASRPQGATDTQYF
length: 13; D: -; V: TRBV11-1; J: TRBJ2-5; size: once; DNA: TGTGCCAGCAGCATCCAGGGGCGGGAGACCCAGTACTTC; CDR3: CASSIQGRETQYF
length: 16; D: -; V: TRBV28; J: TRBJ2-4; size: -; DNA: TGTGCCAGCAGTCAGGGAGGGGGGAACACCAAAAACATTCAGTACTTC; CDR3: CASSQGGGNTKNIQYF
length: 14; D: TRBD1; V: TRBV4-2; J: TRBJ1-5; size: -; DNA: TGTGCCAGCAGCCCTACAGGGGTAGGTCAGCCCCAGCATTTT; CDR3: CASSPTGVGQPQHF
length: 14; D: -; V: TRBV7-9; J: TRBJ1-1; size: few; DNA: TGTGCCAGCAGCTTAGGACAGTGGAACACTGAAGCTTTCTTT; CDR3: CASSLGQWNTEAFF
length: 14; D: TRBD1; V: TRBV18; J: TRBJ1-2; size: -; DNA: TGTGCCAGCTCACCCTGGGACAGCGAGTATGGCTACACCTTC; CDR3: CASSPWDSEYGYTF
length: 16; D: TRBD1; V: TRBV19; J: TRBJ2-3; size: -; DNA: TGTGCCAGTAGCCAGACCGGGACAGGGGCGGTAGATACGCAGTATTTT; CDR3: CASSQTGTGAVDTQYF
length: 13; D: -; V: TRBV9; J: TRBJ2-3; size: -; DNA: TGTGCCAGCAGCACCACAGGGACAGATACGCAGTATTTT; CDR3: CASSTTGTDTQYF
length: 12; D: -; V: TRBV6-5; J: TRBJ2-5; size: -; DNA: TGTGCCAGCAGACCCACCCAGGAGACCCAGTACTTC; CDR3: CASRPTQETQYF
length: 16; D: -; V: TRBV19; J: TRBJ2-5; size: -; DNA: TGTGCCAGTAGTATGGGGGTAGCGGAGTCCCAAGAGACCCAGTACTTC; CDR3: CASSMGVAESQETQYF
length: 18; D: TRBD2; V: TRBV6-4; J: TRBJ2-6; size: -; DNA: TGTGCCAGCGGTACCGGGACTAGCGGATTCTCTGGGGCCAACGTCCTGACTTTC; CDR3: CASGTGTSGFSGANVLTF
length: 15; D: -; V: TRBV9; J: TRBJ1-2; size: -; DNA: TGTGCCAGCAGCGGTGGGGACATGGGTAACTATGGCTACACCTTC; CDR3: CASSGGDMGNYGYTF
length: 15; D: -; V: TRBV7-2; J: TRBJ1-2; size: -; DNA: TGTGCCAGCAGCCCCCAGGTGCAGGGCATTCAGGGCTACACCTTC; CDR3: CASSPQVQGIQGYTF
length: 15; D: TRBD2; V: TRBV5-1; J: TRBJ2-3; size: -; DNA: TGCGCCAGCAGCTTGGTGGCGGGGGGGCCAGATACGCAGTATTTT; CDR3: CASSLVAGGPDTQYF
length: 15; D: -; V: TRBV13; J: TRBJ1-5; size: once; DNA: TGTGCCAGCAGCTTAGGCAGGGCCAGCAATCAGCCCCAGCATTTT; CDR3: CASSLGRASNQPQHF
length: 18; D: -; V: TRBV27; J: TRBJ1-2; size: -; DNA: TGTGCCAGCAGTTTAGGGATTTGGACGGAACGAGGGGGCTATGGCTACACCTTC; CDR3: CASSLGIWTERGGYGYTF
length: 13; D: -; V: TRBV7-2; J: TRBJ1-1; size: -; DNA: TGTGCCAGCAGCTTAGTACAGAACACTGAAGCTTTCTTT; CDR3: CASSLVQNTEAFF
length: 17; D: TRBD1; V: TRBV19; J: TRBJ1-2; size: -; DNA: TGTGCCAGTAGCCCCCATTGGGGGGGACAGGGGGCGCTTGGCTACACCTTC; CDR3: CASSPHWGGQGALGYTF
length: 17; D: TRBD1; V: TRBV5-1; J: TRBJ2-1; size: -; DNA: TGCGCCAGCAGCAGGGGTAACCGGGACAGGGGTTACAATGAGCAGTTCTTC; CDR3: CASSRGNRDRGYNEQFF
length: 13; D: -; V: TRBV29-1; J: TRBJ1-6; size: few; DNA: TGCAGCGTTGTTAGGGGCAACAATTCACCCCTCCACTTT; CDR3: CSVVRGNNSPLHF
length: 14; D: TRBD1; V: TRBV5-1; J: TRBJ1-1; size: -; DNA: TGCGCCAGCAGCTCACAGGGGGCGAGCACTGAAGCTTTCTTT; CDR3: CASSSQGASTEAFF
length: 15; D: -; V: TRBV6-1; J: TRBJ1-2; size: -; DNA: TGTGCCAGCGACCGGGGAGAGCTGGGTAACTATGGCTACACCTTC; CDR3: CASDRGELGNYGYTF
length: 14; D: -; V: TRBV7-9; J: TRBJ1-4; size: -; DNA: TGTGCCAGCAGCTTACGGGGGATGGGGGAAAAACTGTTTTTT; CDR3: CASSLRGMGEKLFF
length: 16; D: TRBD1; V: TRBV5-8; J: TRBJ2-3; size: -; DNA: TGTGCCAGCAGCCTTGGGCGACAGGGTGGCACAGATACGCAGTATTTT; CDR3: CASSLGRQGGTDTQYF
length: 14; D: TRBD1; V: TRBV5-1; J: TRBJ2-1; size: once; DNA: TGCGCCAGCAGCAGGTCCGGGACAGACAATGAGCAGTTCTTC; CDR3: CASSRSGTDNEQFF
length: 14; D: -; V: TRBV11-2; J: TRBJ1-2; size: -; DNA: TGTGCCAGCAGCTTATCTTCGCAGGGTGGGGGCTACACCTTC; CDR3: CASSLSSQGGGYTF
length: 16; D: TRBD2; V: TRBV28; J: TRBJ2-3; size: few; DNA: TGTGCCAGCAGACCTCTGACTAGCGGGAGAGCAGATACGCAGTATTTT; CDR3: CASRPLTSGRADTQYF
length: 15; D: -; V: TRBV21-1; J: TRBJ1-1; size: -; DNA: TGTGCCAGCAGCAGCCTAGGGGGCTACTTCACTGAAGCTTTCTTT; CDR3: CASSSLGGYFTEAFF
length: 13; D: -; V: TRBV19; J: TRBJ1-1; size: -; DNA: TGTGCCAGTAGCCAGGGTGGCCACACTGAAGCTTTCTTT; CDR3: CASSQGGHTEAFF